Below are 3 T cell receptor beta chains sequenced from a single sample in a study of blood T cell repertoires in COVID-19. The repertoire was sequenced with immunoSEQ multiplex PCR; TCRdb's copy has only in-frame clones and lacks some. The table lists approximately 170,000 clones, more than 75% of them singletons. Sequencing input: peripheral blood. Every receptor here comes from a man between 50 and 59 years old who had recovered from COVID-19.

This clone was observed once. The genes are TRBV11-3 and TRBJ2-7; 8 bases map to TRBD1. The CDR3 is 17 residues long. The germline gives CDR1 SGHNT, CDR2 YENEEA. V shed 2 bases and J 6 bases; nucleotides not matched to a gene: 15. The CDR3 coding sequence is TGTGCCAGCAGCTTAAAGGCTGGGACAGGAAGAGTTTCCGAGCAGTACTTC. Its protein is CASSLKAGTGRVSEQYF.

The CDR3 bases are TGTGCCAGTAGTACTCCGCTAGCGGGGGGGCAGTTAGATACGCAGTATTTT. It translates to CASSTPLAGGQLDTQYF. V usage is TRBV19 and J usage is TRBJ2-3; 12 bases are shared with TRBD2. CDR3 length: 17 amino acids. The ends lost 4 bases at V and 5 bases at J; junction bases unmatched: 10. Per the germline V gene, CDR1 is LNHDA and CDR2 is SQIVND (reference sequence). The full variable domain, with the rest looked up from reference TRBV19 and TRBJ2-3, is DGGITQSPKYLFRKEGQNVTLSCEQNLNHDAMYWYRQDPGQGLRLIYYSQIVNDFQKGDIAEGYSVSREKKESFPLTVTSAQKNPTAFYLCASSTPLAGGQLDTQYFGPGTRLTVL.

This clone appeared a few times. The chain joins TRBV28 to TRBJ1-2; 8 positions agree with TRBD1. Germline lookup yields CDR1 MDHEN and CDR2 SYDVKM. The junction had 6 bases not matched to a gene; V was cut back by 5 bases and J by 4 bases. This CDR3 spans 14 amino acids. The CDR3 DNA is TGTGCCAGCAGTGCCGGGACAGGCCCCTATGGCTACACCTTC. It codes for CASSAGTGPYGYTF.